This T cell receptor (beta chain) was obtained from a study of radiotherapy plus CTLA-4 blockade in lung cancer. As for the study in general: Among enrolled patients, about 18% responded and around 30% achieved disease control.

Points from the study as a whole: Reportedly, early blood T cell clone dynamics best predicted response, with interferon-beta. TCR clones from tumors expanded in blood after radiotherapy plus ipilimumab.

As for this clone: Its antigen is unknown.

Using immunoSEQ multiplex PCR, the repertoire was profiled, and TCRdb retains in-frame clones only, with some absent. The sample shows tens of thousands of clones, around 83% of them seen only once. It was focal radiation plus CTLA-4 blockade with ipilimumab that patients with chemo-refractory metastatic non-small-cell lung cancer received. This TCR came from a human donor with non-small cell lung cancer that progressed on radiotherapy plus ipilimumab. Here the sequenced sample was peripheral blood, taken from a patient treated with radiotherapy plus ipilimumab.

The CDR3 here is CASSVSGSYSNQPQHF. The DNA for the CDR3 is TGTGCCAGCAGTGTTTCAGGGTCTTATAGCAATCAGCCCCAGCATTTT. V usage is TRBV6-1 and J usage is TRBJ1-5; TRBD1 is a possible D gene (5 bases). Germline-derived CDR1 and CDR2 are MNHNS and SASEGT. The CDR3 has 16 residues. V was pared by 4 bases and J by 0 bases, with 13 bases between.